The TCR beta chain under discussion was sequenced for a study of blood T cell repertoires in COVID-19 (dated by TCRdb to between 2020 and 2021). Turning to the overall study: Samples from collaborators originated in the United States, Italy and Spain and spanned both the acute and convalescent phases of COVID-19. The prospective study material was composed of cDNA or gDNA derived from T cells, B-cell-depleted T cells, or PBMCs. Subjects who had been exposed to COVID-19, were actively infected with it, or had recovered from it provided the deeply sampled blood TCRbeta repertoires that made up the dataset. The repertoires were released in a freely available public database intended as a resource for research on the immune response to SARS-CoV-2. The samples were drawn from the first 160 participants of the ongoing ImmuneRACE study and from 1,254 subjects provided by 6 global collaborators. Sample metadata almost always included a de-identified subject ID, COVID-19 status, age in years and sex. HLA class I and class II types, where available, came from metadata supplied by the sample provider rather than from assay-based typing. What the research found in general, with its limitations: The quantity of clinical and demographic metadata differed by source and by participant and was supplied without curation.

TCRbeta CDR3 regions were amplified from genomic DNA using the immunoSEQ Assay, a bias-controlled multiplex PCR. The authors' pipeline ran thus. Within the assay, amplification of reference gene primers was used to estimate how many nucleated cells each sample contained. To quantify the absolute abundance of each unique TCRbeta CDR3 rearrangement, sequence reads were collapsed and filtered. For each sample, productive Simpson clonality was calculated as the square root of Simpson's diversity index across productive rearrangements. TCRdb's version of the immuneACCESS table is confined to in-frame rearrangements and falls short of the full clone set. An unresolved V gene accounts for under half of the shortfall where checked; the remainder is of unknown origin. The DNA gave D and trimming, while V, J and clone size come from that table. Counted in this sample were around 72,000 clones; over 70% of them appeared once. The ten top clones hold 7% to 10% of the sample.

Collaborating institutions collected whole blood in K2EDTA tubes following their own protocols. For TCRbeta analysis, collaborator samples were shipped as frozen whole blood, as isolated PBMCs, or as DNA extracted from either sample type. The germline V and J ends show losses of 2 bases and 4 bases respectively, and no gene match explains 12 bases of the junction. The CDR3 runs 18 amino acids, cysteine and phenylalanine included. Just the 54-base CDR3 DNA is kept, in frame starting at base 1. In the germline V gene, CDR1 corresponds to KGHDR and CDR2 to SFDVKD. The count of this clone is one. Its antigen is unknown. No much larger clone is present one base from it, and per-base qualities are unavailable.

The rearrangement joined TRBV24-1 to TRBJ1-4, and 7 junctional nucleotides match TRBD1. The sequence was collected from a man aged 45-65 years with active COVID-19. The sequenced material came from peripheral blood. The DNA sequence is TGTGCCACCAGTGATTCCGCTAAGACAGGGCCATATAATGAAAAACTGTTTTTT. The translation is CATSDSAKTGPYNEKLFF.